Listed below are T cell receptor beta chains from one sample, sequenced in a study of regulatory T cells in long-lasting Graves disease. TCRdb passed the multiplex PCR reads through MiXCR, listing each CDR3 protein once. The profile shows 550,000 to 650,000 distinct CDR3 sequences, more than 15% of them singletons. These sequences were also reported in another study, on T cells in Graves' hyperthyroidism and ophthalmopathy.

The material sequenced was peripheral blood mononuclear cells (PBMCs), taken at new diagnosis, from a patient treated with antithyroid drugs. Receptors originate from a man aged 18 to 30 with Graves disease. Each CDR3 is given with its conserved first and last residue. Each record gives: J gene, V gene, CDR3 protein.

J gene: TRBJ1-1; V gene: TRBV6-4; CDR3 protein: CASSYYGQGYTEAFF
J gene: TRBJ1-2; V gene: TRBV29-1; CDR3 protein: CSVDPGQGIAGYTF
J gene: TRBJ1-6; V gene: TRBV5-1; CDR3 protein: CASSLRQGADSPLHF
J gene: TRBJ1-1; V gene: TRBV11-1; CDR3 protein: CASSLASANTEAFF
J gene: TRBJ2-5; V gene: TRBV6-1; CDR3 protein: CASSRPLRTTRRETQYF
J gene: TRBJ2-7; V gene: TRBV27; CDR3 protein: CASRLSIAGDSYEQYF
J gene: TRBJ2-1; V gene: TRBV7-9; CDR3 protein: CASRPSAVLYNEQFF
J gene: TRBJ2-7; V gene: TRBV20-1; CDR3 protein: CSARDSREGLSYEQYF
J gene: TRBJ2-1; V gene: TRBV20-1; CDR3 protein: CSADLAGPYNEQFF
J gene: TRBJ1-3; V gene: TRBV20-1; CDR3 protein: CSAFGQGVNGNTIYF
J gene: TRBJ1-3; V gene: TRBV27; CDR3 protein: CATQPTGPPSRNTIYF
J gene: TRBJ1-1; V gene: TRBV5-6; CDR3 protein: CASSFRFEAFF
J gene: TRBJ2-1; V gene: TRBV29-1; CDR3 protein: CSVDLAGGNEQFF
J gene: TRBJ2-5; V gene: TRBV28; CDR3 protein: CASRGGLAGGSLGETQYF
J gene: TRBJ2-7; V gene: TRBV28; CDR3 protein: CASSWTSGPTYEQYF
J gene: TRBJ2-3; V gene: TRBV6-5; CDR3 protein: CASSDSGRTDTQYF
J gene: TRBJ2-7; V gene: TRBV10-2; CDR3 protein: CASSELGTSGRYSYEQYF
J gene: TRBJ1-1; V gene: TRBV29-1; CDR3 protein: CSADYTEAFF
J gene: TRBJ1-2; V gene: TRBV5-6; CDR3 protein: CASSLTPDRGSGYTF
J gene: TRBJ2-1; V gene: TRBV2; CDR3 protein: CASSGGRVDNEQLF
J gene: TRBJ2-4; V gene: TRBV30; CDR3 protein: CAWGTKDIQYF
J gene: TRBJ2-7; V gene: TRBV3-1; CDR3 protein: CASSQFLAYEQYF
J gene: TRBJ1-2; V gene: TRBV18; CDR3 protein: CASSPDAGGHRYGYTF
J gene: TRBJ2-2; V gene: TRBV5-1; CDR3 protein: CASSFGTTGELFF
J gene: TRBJ1-3; V gene: TRBV30; CDR3 protein: CAWRRDRISGNTIYF
J gene: TRBJ2-2; V gene: TRBV7-3; CDR3 protein: CASSLTGLASGGELFF
J gene: TRBJ2-7; V gene: TRBV5-1; CDR3 protein: CASSLADGYEQYF
J gene: TRBJ2-5; V gene: TRBV28; CDR3 protein: CASSFQGGGAQYF
J gene: TRBJ2-7; V gene: TRBV30; CDR3 protein: CAFRALGSYEQYF
J gene: TRBJ2-1; V gene: TRBV20-1; CDR3 protein: CSARGGVNEQFF
J gene: TRBJ1-2; V gene: TRBV30; CDR3 protein: CAWEPKGVYGYGYTF
J gene: TRBJ2-2; V gene: TRBV7-2; CDR3 protein: CASSAQHTGELFF
J gene: TRBJ2-1; V gene: TRBV6-1; CDR3 protein: CASTSGTPRDEQFF
J gene: TRBJ1-4; V gene: TRBV2; CDR3 protein: CASWGVRERLFF
J gene: TRBJ2-7; V gene: TRBV29-1; CDR3 protein: CSVGVVGGYEQYF